This T cell receptor beta chain originates from a study of beta chain features in type 1 diabetes. Whole-study results and caveats: Within each of all four CD4+ subsets, Type 1 diabetes patients had TCRB CDR3s that were moderately but significantly shorter.

Details on this clone: What it binds is unknown.

Expressed TCRB transcripts were sequenced after all isolated RNA was converted to cDNA. Using immunoSEQ multiplex PCR, the repertoire was profiled, and TCRdb retains in-frame clones only, with some absent. Of about 150,000 clones listed, around 9% are singletons. This TCR came from a woman aged 25 to 39 with type 1 diabetes. The sequenced sample was central memory CD4+ T cells from blood.

The CDR3, as DNA: TGTGCCAGCAGCCGCGGGACTTTAAACTATGGCTACACCTTC. Translated: CASSRGTLNYGYTF. The gene calls are TRBV7-2 and TRBJ1-2; TRBD1 might be the D (5 bases). The germline V and J ends were trimmed by 5 bases and 2 bases, with 12 bases remaining between them. The germline V gene has CDR1 SGHTA and CDR2 FQGNSA. The CDR3 totals 14 residues.